The clone carrying this TCR beta chain was seen more than once but under ten times. The CDR3 has 14 residues. Trimming pared 0 bases from V and 5 bases from J, leaving 7 bases between. The germline gives CDR1 ENHRY, CDR2 SYGVKD. The data were obtained in a study of T-cell memory formation after mild COVID-19. From the 5' RACE reads, TCRdb called clonotypes with MiXCR, one entry per CDR3 protein. The repertoire has over 450,000 distinct CDR3 sequences, about a fifth of them found once; the top ten carry under 15%. The V call is TRBV10-3, the J call TRBJ2-2; D unresolved. The sequenced material came from PBMCs or a T cell subset sorted from them (not recorded which). The origin of this receptor is an adult woman who had mild COVID-19 (a few samples of this study predate the infection). Cell type and time point are not known. The CDR3 is CAISESRYTGELFF. CDR3 sequence (DNA): TGTGCCATCAGTGAGTCTAGATATACCGGGGAGCTGTTTTTT.